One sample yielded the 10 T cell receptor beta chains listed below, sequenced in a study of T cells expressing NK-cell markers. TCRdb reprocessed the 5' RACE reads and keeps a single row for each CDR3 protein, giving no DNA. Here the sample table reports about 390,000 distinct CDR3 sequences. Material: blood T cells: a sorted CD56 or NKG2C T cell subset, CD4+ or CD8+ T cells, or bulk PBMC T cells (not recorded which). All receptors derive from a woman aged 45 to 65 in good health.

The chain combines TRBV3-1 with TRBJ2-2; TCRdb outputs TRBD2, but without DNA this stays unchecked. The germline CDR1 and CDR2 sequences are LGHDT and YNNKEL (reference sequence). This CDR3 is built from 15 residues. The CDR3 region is CASSQSQAATGELFF.

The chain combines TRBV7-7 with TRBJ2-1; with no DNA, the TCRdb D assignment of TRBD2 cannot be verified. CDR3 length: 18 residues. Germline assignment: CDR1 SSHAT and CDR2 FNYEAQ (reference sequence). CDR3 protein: CASSPYLSSGSTGNEQFF.

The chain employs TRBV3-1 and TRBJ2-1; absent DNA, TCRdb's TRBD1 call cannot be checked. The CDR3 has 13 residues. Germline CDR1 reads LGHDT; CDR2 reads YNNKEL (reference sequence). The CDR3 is CASSPVRRGEQFF.

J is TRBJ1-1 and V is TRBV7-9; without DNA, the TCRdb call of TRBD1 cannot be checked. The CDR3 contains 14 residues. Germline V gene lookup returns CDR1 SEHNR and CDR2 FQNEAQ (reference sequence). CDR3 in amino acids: CASSPGQGWAEAFF.

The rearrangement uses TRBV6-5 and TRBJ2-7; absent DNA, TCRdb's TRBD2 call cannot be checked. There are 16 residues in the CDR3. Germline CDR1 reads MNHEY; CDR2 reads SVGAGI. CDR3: CASSYSVGEEGYEQYF.

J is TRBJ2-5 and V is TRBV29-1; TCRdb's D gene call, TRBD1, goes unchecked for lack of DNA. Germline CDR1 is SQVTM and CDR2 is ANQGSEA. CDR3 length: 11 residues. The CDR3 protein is CSVLQQGNLDF. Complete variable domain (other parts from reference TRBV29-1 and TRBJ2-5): SAVISQKPSRDICQRGTSLTIQCQVDSQVTMMFWYRQQPGQSLTLIATANQGSEATYESGFVIDKFPISRPNLTFSTLTVSNMSPEDSSIYLCSVLQQGNLDFGPGTRLLVL.

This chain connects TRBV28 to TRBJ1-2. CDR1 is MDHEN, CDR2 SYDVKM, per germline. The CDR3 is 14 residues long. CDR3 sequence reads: CASSLTETDYGYTF.

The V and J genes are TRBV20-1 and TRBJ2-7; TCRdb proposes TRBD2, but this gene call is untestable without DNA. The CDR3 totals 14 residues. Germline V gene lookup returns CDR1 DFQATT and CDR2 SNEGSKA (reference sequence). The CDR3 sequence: CSARGWDPTREQYF.

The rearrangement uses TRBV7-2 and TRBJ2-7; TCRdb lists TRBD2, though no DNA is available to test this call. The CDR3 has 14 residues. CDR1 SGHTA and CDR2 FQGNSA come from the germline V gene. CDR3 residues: CASSFGTRTGEQYF.

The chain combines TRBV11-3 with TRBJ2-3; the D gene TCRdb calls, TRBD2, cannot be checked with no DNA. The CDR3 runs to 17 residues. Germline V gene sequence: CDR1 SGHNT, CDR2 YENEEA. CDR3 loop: CASSFPSSGTDTDTQYF.